Only one count was recorded for the clone carrying this TCR beta chain. The entry originates in a study of blood T cell repertoires in COVID-19. At the level of the study: The analysed material was cDNA or gDNA that came from T cells, B-cell-depleted T cells, or PBMCs.

Original processing methods: The assay estimated nucleated cells by amplifying reference gene primers. The data were produced by immunoSEQ multiplex PCR, yet TCRdb's version contains in-frame clones alone and is incomplete. For V, J and clone size, that table is used; D and trimming come from the DNA. The sample gives some 330,000 clones, over 75% of which show up once; roughly 4% is in the top ten. Those who participated ranged in age from roughly 18 to 100 years and resided in about 24 US areas. Two negative PCRs, clearance, or symptom resolution characterized the recovered Cohort 3 donors. From germline, CDR1 is MNHEY and CDR2 SVGAGI. The CDR3 is 14 amino acids. Trimming took off 4 bases at V and 7 bases at J, with 14 bases between the two ends.

The gene calls are TRBV6-5 and TRBJ1-5; TRBD1 might be the D (5 bases). The sequence derives from a man aged 25 to 40 who had recovered from COVID-19. The specimen was PBMCs or T cells enriched from blood (not recorded which). The CDR3: CASSFSRASQPQHF. The CDR3 DNA reads as TGTGCCAGCAGTTTTTCCAGGGCATCCCAGCCCCAGCATTTT.